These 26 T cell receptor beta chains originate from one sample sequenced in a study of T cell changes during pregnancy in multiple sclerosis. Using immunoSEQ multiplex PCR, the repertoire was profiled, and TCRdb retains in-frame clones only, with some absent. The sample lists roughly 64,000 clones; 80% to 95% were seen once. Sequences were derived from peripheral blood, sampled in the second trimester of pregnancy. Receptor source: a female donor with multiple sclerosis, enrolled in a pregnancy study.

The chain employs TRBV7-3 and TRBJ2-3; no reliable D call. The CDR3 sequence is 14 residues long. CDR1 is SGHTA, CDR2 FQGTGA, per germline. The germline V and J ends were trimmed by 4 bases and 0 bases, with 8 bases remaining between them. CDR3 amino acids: CASSYGGSTDTQYF. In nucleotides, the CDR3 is TGTGCCAGCAGCTACGGCGGTAGCACAGATACGCAGTATTTT.

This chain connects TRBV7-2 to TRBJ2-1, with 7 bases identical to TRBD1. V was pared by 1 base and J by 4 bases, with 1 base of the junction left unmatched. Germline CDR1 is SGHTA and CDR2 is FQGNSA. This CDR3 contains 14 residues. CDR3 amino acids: CASSLDRGYNEQFF. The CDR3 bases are TGTGCCAGCAGCTTAGACAGGGGATACAATGAGCAGTTCTTC. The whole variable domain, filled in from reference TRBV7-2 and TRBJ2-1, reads GAGVSQSPSNKVTEKGKDVELRCDPISGHTALYWYRQSLGQGLEFLIYFQGNSAPDKSGLPSDRFSAERTGGSVSTLTIQRTQQEDSAVYLCASSLDRGYNEQFFGPGTRLTVL.

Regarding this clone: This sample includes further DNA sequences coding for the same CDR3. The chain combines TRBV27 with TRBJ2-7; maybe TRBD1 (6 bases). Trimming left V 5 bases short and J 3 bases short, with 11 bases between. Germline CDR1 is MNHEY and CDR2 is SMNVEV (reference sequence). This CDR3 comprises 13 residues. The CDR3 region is CASSPTGYYEQYF. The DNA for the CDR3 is TGTGCCAGCAGTCCGACAGGATACTACGAGCAGTACTTC.

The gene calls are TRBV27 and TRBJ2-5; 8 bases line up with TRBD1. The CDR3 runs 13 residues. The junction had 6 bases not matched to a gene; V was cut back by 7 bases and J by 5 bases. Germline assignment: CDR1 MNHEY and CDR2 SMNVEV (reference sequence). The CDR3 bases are TGTGCCAGCATTCCAGGGGGCGGGGAGACCCAGTACTTC. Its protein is CASIPGGGETQYF.

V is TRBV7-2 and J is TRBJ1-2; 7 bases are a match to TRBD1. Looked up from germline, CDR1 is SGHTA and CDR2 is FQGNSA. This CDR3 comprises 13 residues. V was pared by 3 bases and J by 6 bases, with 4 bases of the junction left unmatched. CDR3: CASSFRQGDGYTF. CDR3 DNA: TGTGCCAGCAGCTTCCGACAGGGCGATGGCTACACCTTC. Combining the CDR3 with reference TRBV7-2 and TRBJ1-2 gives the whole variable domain GAGVSQSPSNKVTEKGKDVELRCDPISGHTALYWYRQSLGQGLEFLIYFQGNSAPDKSGLPSDRFSAERTGGSVSTLTIQRTQQEDSAVYLCASSFRQGDGYTFGSGTRLTVV.

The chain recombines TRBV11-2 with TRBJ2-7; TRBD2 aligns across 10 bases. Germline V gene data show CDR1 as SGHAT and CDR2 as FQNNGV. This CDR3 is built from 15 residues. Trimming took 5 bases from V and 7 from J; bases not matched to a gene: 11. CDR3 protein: CASSPSGRRSGEQYF. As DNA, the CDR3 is TGTGCCAGCAGCCCTAGCGGGAGAAGGTCCGGGGAGCAGTACTTC.

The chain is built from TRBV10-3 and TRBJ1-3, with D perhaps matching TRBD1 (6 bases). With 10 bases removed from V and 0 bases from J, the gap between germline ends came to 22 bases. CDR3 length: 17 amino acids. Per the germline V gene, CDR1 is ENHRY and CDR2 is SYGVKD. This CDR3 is CATGRTGTPRSGNTIYF. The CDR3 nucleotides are TGTGCCACGGGGCGGACCGGGACACCCCGCTCTGGAAACACCATATATTTT.

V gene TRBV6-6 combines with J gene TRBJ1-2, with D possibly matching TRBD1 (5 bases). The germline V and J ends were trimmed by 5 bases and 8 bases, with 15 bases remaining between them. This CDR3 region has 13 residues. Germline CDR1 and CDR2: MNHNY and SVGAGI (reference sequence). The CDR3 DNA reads TGTGCCAGCAGTACCCCAGGGTGGGCAGGCTACACCTTC. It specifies CASSTPGWAGYTF.

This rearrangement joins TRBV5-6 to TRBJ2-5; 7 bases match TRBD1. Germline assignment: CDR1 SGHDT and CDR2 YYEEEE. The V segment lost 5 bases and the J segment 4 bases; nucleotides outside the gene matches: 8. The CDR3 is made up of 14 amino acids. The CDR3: CASRPKGAGETQYF. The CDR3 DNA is TGTGCCAGCAGACCTAAGGGGGCTGGAGAGACCCAGTACTTC. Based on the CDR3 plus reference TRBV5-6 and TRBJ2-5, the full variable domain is DAGVTQSPTHLIKTRGQQVTLRCSPKSGHDTVSWYQQALGQGPQFIFQYYEEEERQRGNFPDRFSGHQFPNYSSELNVNALLLGDSALYLCASRPKGAGETQYFGPGTRLLVL.

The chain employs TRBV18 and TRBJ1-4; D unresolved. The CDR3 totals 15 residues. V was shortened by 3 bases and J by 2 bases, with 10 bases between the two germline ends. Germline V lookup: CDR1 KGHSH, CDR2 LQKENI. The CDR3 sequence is CASSPLAVTNEKLFF. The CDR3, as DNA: TGTGCCAGCTCACCTCTGGCAGTTACTAATGAAAAACTGTTTTTT. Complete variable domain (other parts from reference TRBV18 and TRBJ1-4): NAGVMQNPRHLVRRRGQEARLRCSPMKGHSHVYWYRQLPEEGLKFMVYLQKENIIDESGMPKERFSAEFPKEGPSILRIQQVVRGDSAAYFCASSPLAVTNEKLFFGSGTQLSVL.

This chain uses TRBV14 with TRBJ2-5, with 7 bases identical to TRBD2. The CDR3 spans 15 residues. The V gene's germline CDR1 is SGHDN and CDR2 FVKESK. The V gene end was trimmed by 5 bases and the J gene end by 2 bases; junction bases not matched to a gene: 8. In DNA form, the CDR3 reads TGTGCCAGCAGCTCCCGGGGACTAATACAAGAGACCCAGTACTTC. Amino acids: CASSSRGLIQETQYF.

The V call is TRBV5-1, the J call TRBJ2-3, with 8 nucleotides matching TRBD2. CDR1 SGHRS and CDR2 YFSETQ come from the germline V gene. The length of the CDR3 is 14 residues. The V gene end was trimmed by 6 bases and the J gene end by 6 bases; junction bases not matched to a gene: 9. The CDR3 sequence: CASNGGRKVDTQYF. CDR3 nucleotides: TGCGCCAGCAATGGCGGGAGGAAGGTCGATACGCAGTATTTT.

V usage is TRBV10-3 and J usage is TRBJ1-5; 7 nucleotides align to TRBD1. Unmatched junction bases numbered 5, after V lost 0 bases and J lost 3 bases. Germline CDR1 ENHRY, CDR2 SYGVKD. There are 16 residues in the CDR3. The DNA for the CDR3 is TGTGCCATCAGTGAGTCCCGGGACAGACACAATCAGCCCCAGCATTTT. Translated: CAISESRDRHNQPQHF.

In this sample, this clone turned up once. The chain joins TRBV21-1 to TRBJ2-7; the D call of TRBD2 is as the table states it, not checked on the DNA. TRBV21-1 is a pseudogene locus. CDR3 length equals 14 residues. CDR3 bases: TGTGCCGTCCGTCGATGCGGGACCGCCTACGAGCAGTACTTC. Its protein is CAVRRCGTAYEQYF.

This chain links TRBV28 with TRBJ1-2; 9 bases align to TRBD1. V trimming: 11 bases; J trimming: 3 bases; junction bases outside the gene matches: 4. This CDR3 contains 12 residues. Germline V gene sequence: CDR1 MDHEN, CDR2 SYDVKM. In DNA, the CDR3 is TGTGCCGGACAGGGGCGAGACTATGGCTACACCTTC. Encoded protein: CAGQGRDYGYTF.

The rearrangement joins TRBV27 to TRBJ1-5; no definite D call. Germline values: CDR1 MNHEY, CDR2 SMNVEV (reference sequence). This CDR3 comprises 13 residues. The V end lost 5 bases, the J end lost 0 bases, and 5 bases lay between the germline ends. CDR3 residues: CASSRDSNQPQHF. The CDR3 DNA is TGTGCCAGCAGTCGGGATAGCAATCAGCCCCAGCATTTT.

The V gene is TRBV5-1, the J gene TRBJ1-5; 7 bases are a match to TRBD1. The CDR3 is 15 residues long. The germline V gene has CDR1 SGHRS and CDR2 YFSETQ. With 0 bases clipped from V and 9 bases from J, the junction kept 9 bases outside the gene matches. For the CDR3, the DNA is TGCGCCAGCAGCTTGGAAGCAGGGGGAGAGACGCCCCAGCATTTT. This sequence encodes CASSLEAGGETPQHF.

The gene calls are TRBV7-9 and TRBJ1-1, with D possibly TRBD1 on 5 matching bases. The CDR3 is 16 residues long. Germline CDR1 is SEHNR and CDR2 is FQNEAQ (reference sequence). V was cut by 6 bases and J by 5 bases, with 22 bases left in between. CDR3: CASRTPGATEGTEAFF. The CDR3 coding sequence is TGTGCCAGCAGGACCCCTGGCGCCACGGAGGGGACTGAAGCTTTCTTT.

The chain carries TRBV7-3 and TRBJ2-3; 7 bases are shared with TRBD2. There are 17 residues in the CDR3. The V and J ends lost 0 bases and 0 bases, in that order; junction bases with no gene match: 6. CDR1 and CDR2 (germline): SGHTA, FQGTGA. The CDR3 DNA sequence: TGTGCCAGCAGCTTAACTGGAGGTAGCGGGAGCACAGATACGCAGTATTTT. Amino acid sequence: CASSLTGGSGSTDTQYF.

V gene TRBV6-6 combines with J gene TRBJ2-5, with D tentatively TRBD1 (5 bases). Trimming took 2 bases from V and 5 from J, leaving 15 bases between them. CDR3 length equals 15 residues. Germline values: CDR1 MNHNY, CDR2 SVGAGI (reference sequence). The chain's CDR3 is CASSYASGFGETQYF. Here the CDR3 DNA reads TGTGCCAGCAGTTACGCGTCAGGGTTTGGGGAGACCCAGTACTTC.

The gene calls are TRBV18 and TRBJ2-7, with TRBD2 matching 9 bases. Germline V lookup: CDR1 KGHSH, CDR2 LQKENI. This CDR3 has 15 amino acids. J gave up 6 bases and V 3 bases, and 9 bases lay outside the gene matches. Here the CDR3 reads CASSPSGGPGGEQYF. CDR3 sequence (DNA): TGTGCCAGCTCACCTAGCGGGGGCCCCGGAGGCGAGCAGTACTTC. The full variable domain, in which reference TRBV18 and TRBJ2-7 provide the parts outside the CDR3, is NAGVMQNPRHLVRRRGQEARLRCSPMKGHSHVYWYRQLPEEGLKFMVYLQKENIIDESGMPKERFSAEFPKEGPSILRIQQVVRGDSAAYFCASSPSGGPGGEQYFGPGTRLTVT.

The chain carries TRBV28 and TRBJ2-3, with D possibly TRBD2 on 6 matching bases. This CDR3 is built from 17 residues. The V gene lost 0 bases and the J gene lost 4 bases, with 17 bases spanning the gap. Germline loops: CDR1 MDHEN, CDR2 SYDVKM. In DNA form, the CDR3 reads TGTGCCAGCAGTTTATGGGGAGGAGGGAGCGGACCAGATACGCAGTATTTT. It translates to CASSLWGGGSGPDTQYF.

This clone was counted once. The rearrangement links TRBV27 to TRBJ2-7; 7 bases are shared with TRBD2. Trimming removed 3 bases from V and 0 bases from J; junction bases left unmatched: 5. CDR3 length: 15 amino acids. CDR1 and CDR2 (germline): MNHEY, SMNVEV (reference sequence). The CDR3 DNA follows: TGTGCCAGCAGTTTCCGACTAGCCAGCTCCTACGAGCAGTACTTC. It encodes CASSFRLASSYEQYF.

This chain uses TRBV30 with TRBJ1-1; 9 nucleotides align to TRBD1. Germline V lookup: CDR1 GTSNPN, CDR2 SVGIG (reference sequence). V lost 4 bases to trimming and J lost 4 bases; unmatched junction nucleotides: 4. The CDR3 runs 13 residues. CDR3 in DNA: TGTGCCTGGAACAGGGGGCTTGGCACTGAAGCTTTCTTT. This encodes CAWNRGLGTEAFF. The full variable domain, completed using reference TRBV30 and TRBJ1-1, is SQTIHQWPATLVQPVGSPLSLECTVEGTSNPNLYWYRQAAGRGLQLLFYSVGIGQISSEVPQNLSASRPQDRQFILSSKKLLLSDSGFYLCAWNRGLGTEAFFGQGTRLTVV.

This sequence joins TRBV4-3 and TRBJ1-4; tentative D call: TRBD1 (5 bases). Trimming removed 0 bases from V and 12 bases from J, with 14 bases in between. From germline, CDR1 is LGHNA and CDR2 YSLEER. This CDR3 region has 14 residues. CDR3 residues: CASSQETWGEELFF. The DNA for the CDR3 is TGCGCCAGCAGCCAAGAAACATGGGGCGAGGAACTGTTTTTT.

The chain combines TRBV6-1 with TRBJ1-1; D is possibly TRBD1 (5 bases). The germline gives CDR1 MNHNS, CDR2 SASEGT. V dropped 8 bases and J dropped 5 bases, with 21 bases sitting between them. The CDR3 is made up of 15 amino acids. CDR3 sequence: CASRDSGGWGTEAFF. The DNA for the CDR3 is TGTGCCAGCCGAGACAGTGGGGGGTGGGGAACTGAAGCTTTCTTT.